Shown below are 20 T cell receptor beta chains from a single sample sequenced in a study of cytomegalovirus exposure and HLA in healthy donors. Vbeta (60) and Jbeta (13) primers were used in the PCR. Clones were read by immunoSEQ multiplex PCR, and TCRdb kept only the in-frame ones, dropping some. Here the sample spans roughly 140,000 clones, 9.4% being singletons. Sequences were obtained from PBMCs. Receptor source: a male donor in good health and CMV-seronegative.

V is TRBV2 and J is TRBJ1-3, with D uncertain. Deletions cut 6 bases from V and 0 bases from J, with 9 bases between. Germline V gene sequence: CDR1 SNHLY, CDR2 FYNNEI. There are 14 residues in the CDR3. The CDR3 is CASSPDSSGNTIYF. The CDR3 DNA reads as TGTGCCAGCAGCCCTGATAGCTCTGGAAACACCATATATTTT.

There are a few counts of this clone. The chain links TRBV5-1 to TRBJ1-6, with TRBD1 as a possible D gene (5 bases). Germline lookup yields CDR1 SGHRS and CDR2 YFSETQ. The ends were cut back, 0 bases at V and 4 bases at J, with 11 bases in the middle. The CDR3 contains 16 residues. The CDR3 DNA reads as TGCGCCAGCAGCTTGGCGAGTACAGGTTATAATTCACCCCTCCACTTT. It specifies CASSLASTGYNSPLHF.

This clone was seen more than once but under ten times. This rearrangement joins TRBV4-3 to TRBJ1-4; 7 nucleotides agree with TRBD1. Trimming at V came to 5 bases and at J to 8 bases, leaving 11 bases not matched to a gene. The CDR3 totals 15 residues. The germline V gene has CDR1 LGHNA and CDR2 YSLEER. CDR3 coding DNA: TGCGCCAGCAGCTCACACAGGGGCCTAACGGAAAAACTGTTTTTT. Translated, it gives CASSSHRGLTEKLFF.

A few counts support this clone. This chain joins TRBV28 and TRBJ2-2, with a tentative D call TRBD1 (6 bases). Per the germline V gene, CDR1 is MDHEN and CDR2 is SYDVKM. The CDR3 has 16 residues. The V gene lost 6 bases and the J gene lost 0 bases, with 14 bases spanning the gap. In DNA form, the CDR3 reads TGTGCCAGCAGCTCAGGGGACGCTGCGAACACCGGGGAGCTGTTTTTT. This encodes CASSSGDAANTGELFF.

The rearrangement uses TRBV5-1 and TRBJ1-2; 7 positions match TRBD1. The trim removed 4 bases at V and 4 bases at J, leaving 4 bases unmatched. The CDR3 spans 13 residues. In germline, CDR1 is SGHRS, CDR2 YFSETQ. CDR3 sequence: CASSAGTAYGYTF. The CDR3 DNA reads as TGCGCCAGCAGCGCCGGGACAGCCTATGGCTACACCTTC.

The chain uses TRBV2 and TRBJ1-2; 7 nucleotides match TRBD1. CDR3 length: 14 residues. The V segment lost 4 bases and the J segment 3 bases; nucleotides outside the gene matches: 5. Germline assignment: CDR1 SNHLY and CDR2 FYNNEI. This chain's CDR3 is CASSGTGAHYGYTF. The CDR3 DNA sequence: TGTGCCAGCAGTGGAACAGGGGCGCACTATGGCTACACCTTC.

This clone was counted between two and nine times. V is TRBV5-1 and J is TRBJ2-1; the match to TRBD2 covers 10 bases. The CDR3 runs to 15 residues. V lost 0 bases to trimming and J lost 9 bases; unmatched junction nucleotides: 6. Germline V gives CDR1 SGHRS, CDR2 YFSETQ. This chain's CDR3 is CASSLEREGNPEQFF. The CDR3 nucleotides read TGCGCCAGCAGCTTGGAGCGGGAGGGTAACCCTGAGCAGTTCTTC. The full variable domain, its missing parts supplied by reference TRBV5-1 and TRBJ2-1, is KAGVTQTPRYLIKTRGQQVTLSCSPISGHRSVSWYQQTPGQGLQFLFEYFSETQRNKGNFPGRFSGRQFSNSRSEMNVSTLELGDSALYLCASSLEREGNPEQFFGPGTRLTVL.

In this sample, this clone turned up a few times. The V gene is TRBV2, the J gene TRBJ2-1, with no clear D. V was shortened by 6 bases and J by 0 bases, with 12 bases between the two germline ends. Germline-derived CDR1 and CDR2 are SNHLY and FYNNEI. The CDR3 contains 15 residues. The chain's CDR3 is CASSVDWSSYNEQFF. Here the CDR3 DNA reads TGTGCCAGCAGCGTAGACTGGAGCTCCTACAATGAGCAGTTCTTC.

This clone has only a few counts. V gene TRBV5-6 combines with J gene TRBJ2-3; the match to TRBD2 covers 8 bases. Germline lookup yields CDR1 SGHDT and CDR2 YYEEEE. V lost 2 bases, J lost 4 bases, and 6 bases stayed unmatched. This CDR3 has 15 residues. CDR3 in DNA: TGTGCCAGCAGCTTAATAGCGGGGTGGGCAGATACGCAGTATTTT. This encodes CASSLIAGWADTQYF.

The chain uses TRBV19 and TRBJ2-1, with a weak D call TRBD2 (6 bases). CDR1 is LNHDA, CDR2 SQIVND, per germline (reference sequence). The CDR3 consists of 15 residues. V lost 0 bases, J lost 4 bases, and 10 bases lay in between. The CDR3 nucleotides read TGTGCCAGTAGTATAGAACCGGGACTGTACAATGAGCAGTTCTTC. This encodes CASSIEPGLYNEQFF.

J is TRBJ2-5 and V is TRBV2; tentative D call: TRBD1 (7 bases). The J call is in doubt because the DNA end fits TRBJ2-7 better. The germline CDR1 and CDR2 sequences are SNHLY and FYNNEI. This CDR3 has 13 residues. This CDR3 reads CASSDQGGYEQYF. The CDR3 DNA follows: TGTGCCAGCAGTGACCAGGGGGGTTACGAGCAGTACTTC.

This clone was counted between two and nine times. The rearrangement joins TRBV30 to TRBJ1-4; no firm D call. CDR3 length: 16 residues. V lost 2 bases and J lost 6, with 19 bases in between. Germline CDR1 is GTSNPN and CDR2 is SVGIG (reference sequence). The CDR3 is CAWSCLTWEGDEKLFF. The CDR3, as DNA: TGTGCCTGGAGTTGTCTCACGTGGGAGGGAGATGAAAAACTGTTTTTT. Full variable domain (outside the CDR3, taken from reference TRBV30 and TRBJ1-4): SQTIHQWPATLVQPVGSPLSLECTVEGTSNPNLYWYRQAAGRGLQLLFYSVGIGQISSEVPQNLSASRPQDRQFILSSKKLLLSDSGFYLCAWSCLTWEGDEKLFFGSGTQLSVL.

The sample holds a few counts of this clone. The chain has TRBV7-8 and TRBJ1-2, with D tentatively TRBD1 (5 bases). The germline V and J ends were trimmed by 4 bases and 3 bases, with 18 bases remaining between them. The CDR3 is 16 amino acids. CDR1 is SGHVS and CDR2 is FQNEAQ in the germline V gene. This CDR3 is CASSSSGWGEDYGYTF. CDR3 in DNA: TGTGCCAGCAGCTCTAGCGGGTGGGGGGAGGACTATGGCTACACCTTC.

This clone has just a few counts. V and J are TRBV9 and TRBJ1-4; TRBD1 matches at 7 bases. There are 14 residues in the CDR3. CDR1 is SGDLS, CDR2 YYNGEE, per germline. The J segment lost 5 bases and the V segment lost 0 bases, leaving 1 base of the junction unmatched. The CDR3 spells CASSVGGGNEKLFF. CDR3 nucleotide sequence: TGTGCCAGCAGCGTAGGAGGGGGCAATGAAAAACTGTTTTTT.

This sequence joins TRBV9 and TRBJ1-6, with D possibly being TRBD1 (6 bases). V was shortened by 4 bases and J by 9 bases, with 14 bases between the two germline ends. The V gene's germline CDR1 is SGDLS and CDR2 YYNGEE. The CDR3 length is 14 residues. DNA for the CDR3: TGTGCCAGCAGCCGGACAGAGAGGGCTTCACCCCTCCACTTT. Its translation: CASSRTERASPLHF. Variable domain in full (rest from reference TRBV9 and TRBJ1-6): DSGVTQTPKHLITATGQRVTLRCSPRSGDLSVYWYQQSLDQGLQFLIQYYNGEERAKGNILERFSAQQFPDLHSELNLSSLELGDSALYFCASSRTERASPLHFGNGTRLTVT.

With regard to this clone: A junction boundary mismatches the germline segment, possibly from a read error. V usage is TRBV4-3 and J usage is TRBJ2-2; a weak D match, TRBD2 (6 bases). The length of the CDR3 is 17 residues. Germline CDR1 LGHNA, CDR2 YSLEER. This CDR3 reads CASNQDRAPSATGELFF. In DNA, the CDR3 is TGCGCCAGCAACCAAGATCGGGCGCCTAGCGCGACCGGGGAGCTGTTTTTT.

The chain couples TRBV7-9 to TRBJ2-7, with TRBD2 matching 8 bases. The CDR3 has 13 amino acids. Germline trimming cut 5 bases from V and 6 bases from J; bases unmatched to any gene: 6. Germline V gives CDR1 SEHNR, CDR2 FQNEAQ (reference sequence). The DNA of the CDR3 is TGTGCCAGCAGCCCGGGGGGGAATCCCGAGCAGTACTTC. It specifies CASSPGGNPEQYF.

CDR3 in DNA: TGCGCCAGCAGCTCAGGACAGGGGTCAGATACGCAGTATTTT. Its translation: CASSSGQGSDTQYF. The gene calls are TRBV5-1 and TRBJ2-3, with 9 bases matching TRBD1. Looked up from germline, CDR1 is SGHRS and CDR2 is YFSETQ. The CDR3 runs 14 residues. The V segment lost 3 bases and the J segment 4 bases; nucleotides outside the gene matches: 3.

This clone came up a few times. The J gene is TRBJ1-5, the V gene TRBV7-3, with D maybe TRBD1 (5 bases). V was trimmed by 7 bases and J by 2 bases, leaving 15 bases between them. In germline, CDR1 is SGHTA, CDR2 FQGTGA. The CDR3 consists of 15 residues. The CDR3 is CASILRGQGNQPQHF. CDR3 bases: TGTGCCAGCATATTAAGGGGCCAGGGCAATCAGCCCCAGCATTTT.

The rearrangement joins TRBV10-3 to TRBJ1-3, with D hard to call. The CDR3 is 11 residues long. CDR1 and CDR2 (germline): ENHRY, SYGVKD. Trimming shortened V by 7 bases and J by 8 bases, and 9 bases separated the two germline ends. CDR3 sequence (DNA): TGTGCCATCACTTCGGTTGACACCATATATTTT. Protein product: CAITSVDTIYF.